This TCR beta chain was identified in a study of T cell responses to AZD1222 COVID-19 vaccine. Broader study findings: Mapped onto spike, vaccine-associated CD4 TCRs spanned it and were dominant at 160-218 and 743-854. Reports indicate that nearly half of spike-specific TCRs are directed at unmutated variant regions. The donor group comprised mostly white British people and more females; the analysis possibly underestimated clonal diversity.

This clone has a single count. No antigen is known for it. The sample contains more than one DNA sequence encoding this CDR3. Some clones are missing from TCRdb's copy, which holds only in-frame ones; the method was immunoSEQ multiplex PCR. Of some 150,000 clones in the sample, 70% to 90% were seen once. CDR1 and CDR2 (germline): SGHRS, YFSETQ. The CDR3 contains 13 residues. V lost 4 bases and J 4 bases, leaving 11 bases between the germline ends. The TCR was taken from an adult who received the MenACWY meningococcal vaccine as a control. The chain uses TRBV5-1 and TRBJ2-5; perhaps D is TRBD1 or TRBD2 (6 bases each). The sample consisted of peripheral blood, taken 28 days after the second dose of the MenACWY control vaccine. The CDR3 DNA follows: TGCGCCAGCAGCCTAGAGGGGGGAGAGACCCAGTACTTC. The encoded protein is CASSLEGGETQYF.